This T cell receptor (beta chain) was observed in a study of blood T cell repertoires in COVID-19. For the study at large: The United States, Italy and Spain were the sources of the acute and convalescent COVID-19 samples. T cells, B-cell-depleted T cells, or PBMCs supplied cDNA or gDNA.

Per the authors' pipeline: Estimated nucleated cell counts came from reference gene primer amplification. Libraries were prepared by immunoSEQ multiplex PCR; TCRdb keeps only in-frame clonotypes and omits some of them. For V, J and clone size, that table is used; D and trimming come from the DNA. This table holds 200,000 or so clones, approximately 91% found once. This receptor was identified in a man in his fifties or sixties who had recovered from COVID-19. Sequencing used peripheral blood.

CDR3 DNA: TGCGCCAGCAGCTTGATGGCGGGGTCGACAGATACGCAGTATTTT. Its protein is CASSLMAGSTDTQYF. This chain connects TRBV5-1 to TRBJ2-3; D may be TRBD2 (6 bases). The CDR3 is 15 residues long. V was trimmed by 1 base and J by 3 bases, leaving 12 bases between them. Germline CDR1 is SGHRS and CDR2 is YFSETQ.